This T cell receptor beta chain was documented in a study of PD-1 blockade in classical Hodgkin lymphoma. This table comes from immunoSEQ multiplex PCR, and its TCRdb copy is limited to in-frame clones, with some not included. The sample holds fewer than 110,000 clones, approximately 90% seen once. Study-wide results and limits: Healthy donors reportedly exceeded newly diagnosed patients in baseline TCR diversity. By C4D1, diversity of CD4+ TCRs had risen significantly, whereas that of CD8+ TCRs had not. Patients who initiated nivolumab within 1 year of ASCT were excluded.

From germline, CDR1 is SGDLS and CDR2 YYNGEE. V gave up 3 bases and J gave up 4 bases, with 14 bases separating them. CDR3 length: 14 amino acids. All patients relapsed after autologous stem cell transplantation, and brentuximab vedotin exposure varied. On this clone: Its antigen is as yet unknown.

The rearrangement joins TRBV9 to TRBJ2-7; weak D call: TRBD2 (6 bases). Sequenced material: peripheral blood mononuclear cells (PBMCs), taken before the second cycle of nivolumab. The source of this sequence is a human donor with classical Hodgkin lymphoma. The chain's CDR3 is CASSAGVFPYEQYF. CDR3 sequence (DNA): TGTGCCAGCAGCGCGGGGGTCTTCCCTTACGAGCAGTACTTC.